The entry below describes one T cell receptor (beta chain). The antigen remains unidentified. Libraries were prepared by immunoSEQ multiplex PCR; TCRdb keeps only in-frame clonotypes and omits some of them. The sample shows some 360,000 clones, over 70% of them seen only once. V was shortened by 7 bases and J by 1 base, with 10 bases between the two germline ends. The CDR3 spans 12 residues. Germline V CDR1 and CDR2: SQVTM, ANQGSEA. These data originate in a study of shared clonotypes between healthy human individuals. The wider study: Every donor yielded three CD4 naive, three CD4 memory, two CD8 naive and one CD8 memory plate.

Study results and limitations: Only blood underwent sampling, and tissue repertoires likely differ. Despite large depth, rarefaction showed incomplete sorted-subset sequencing.

This receptor was identified in a man aged 25 to 40 in good health. Specimen: memory CD4+ T cells sorted from blood. The subset was: CD45RA-negative fraction. The chain joins TRBV29-1 to TRBJ1-1; perhaps TRBD1 as D (5 bases). In DNA form, the CDR3 reads TGCAGCGGGACAACAGCGAACACTGAAGCTTTCTTT. Its translation: CSGTTANTEAFF. Based on the CDR3 plus reference TRBV29-1 and TRBJ1-1, the full variable domain is SAVISQKPSRDICQRGTSLTIQCQVDSQVTMMFWYRQQPGQSLTLIATANQGSEATYESGFVIDKFPISRPNLTFSTLTVSNMSPEDSSIYLCSGTTANTEAFFGQGTRLTVV.